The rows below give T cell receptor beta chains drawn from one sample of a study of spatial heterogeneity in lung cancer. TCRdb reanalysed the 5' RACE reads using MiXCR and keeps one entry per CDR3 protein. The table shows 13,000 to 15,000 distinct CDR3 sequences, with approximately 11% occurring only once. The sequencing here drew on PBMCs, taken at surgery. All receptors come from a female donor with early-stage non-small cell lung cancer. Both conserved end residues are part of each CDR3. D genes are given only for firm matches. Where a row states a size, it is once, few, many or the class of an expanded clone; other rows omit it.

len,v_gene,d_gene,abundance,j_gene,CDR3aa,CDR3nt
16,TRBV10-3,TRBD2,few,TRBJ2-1,CAISEDRLAGVNEQFF,TGTGCCATCAGTGAAGATCGACTAGCGGGGGTCAATGAGCAGTTCTTC
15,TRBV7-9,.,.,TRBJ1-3,CASSSPQGSGNTIYF,TGTGCCAGCAGCTCCCCACAGGGCTCTGGAAACACCATATATTTT
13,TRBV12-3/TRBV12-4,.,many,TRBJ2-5,CASRPQGWETQYF,TGTGCCAGCAGGCCACAAGGGTGGGAGACCCAGTACTTC
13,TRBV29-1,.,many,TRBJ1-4,CSVVVAPLEKLFF,TGCAGCGTTGTTGTGGCCCCCCTGGAAAAACTGTTTTTT
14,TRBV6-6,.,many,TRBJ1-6,CATLLSSYNSPLHF,TGTGCCACCCTATTAAGCTCCTATAATTCACCCCTCCACTTT
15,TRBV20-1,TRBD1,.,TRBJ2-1,CSALTGGSPYNEQFF,TGCAGTGCTTTGACAGGGGGCTCGCCCTACAATGAGCAGTTCTTC
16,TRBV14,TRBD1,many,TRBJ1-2,CASSQDHGQDRNGYTF,TGTGCCAGCAGCCAAGACCACGGACAGGATCGGAATGGCTACACCTTC
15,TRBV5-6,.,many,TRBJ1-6,CASSLGSGYNSPLHF,TGTGCCAGCAGCTTGGGTTCAGGTTATAATTCACCCCTCCACTTT
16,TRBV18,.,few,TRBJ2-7,CASSRIPPTSSYEQYF,TGTGCCAGCTCACGCATCCCCCCGACAAGCTCCTACGAGCAGTACTTC
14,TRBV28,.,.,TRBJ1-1,CASSLQLGKREAFF,TGTGCCAGCAGTTTACAGCTAGGAAAGAGAGAAGCTTTCTTT
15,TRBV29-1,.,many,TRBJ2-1,CSVELTEAAYNEQFF,TGCAGCGTTGAACTAACAGAAGCCGCCTACAATGAGCAGTTCTTC
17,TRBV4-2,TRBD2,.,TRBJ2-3,CASSPTGAGGSTDTQYF,TGTGCCAGCAGCCCAACCGGGGCGGGGGGGAGCACAGATACGCAGTATTTT
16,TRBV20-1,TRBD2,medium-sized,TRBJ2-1,CSARATLAGGINEQFF,TGCAGTGCTAGAGCTACTCTAGCGGGGGGGATCAATGAGCAGTTCTTC
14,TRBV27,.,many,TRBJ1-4,CASSRTGYAEKLFF,TGTGCCAGCAGCCGAACAGGTTACGCCGAAAAACTGTTTTTT
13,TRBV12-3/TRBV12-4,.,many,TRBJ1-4,CASSSRRNEKLFF,TGTGCCAGCAGTTCACGTCGGAATGAAAAACTGTTTTTT
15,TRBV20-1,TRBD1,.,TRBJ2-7,CSASGGQESSYEQYF,TGCAGTGCTAGTGGAGGACAGGAAAGCTCCTACGAGCAGTACTTC
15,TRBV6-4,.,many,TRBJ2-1,CASSREGGSYNEQFF,TGTGCCAGCTCCCGAGAGGGCGGCTCCTACAATGAGCAGTTCTTC
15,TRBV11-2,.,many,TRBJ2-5,CASRTAGLNWETQYF,TGTGCCAGCAGAACCGCAGGCCTCAACTGGGAGACCCAGTACTTC
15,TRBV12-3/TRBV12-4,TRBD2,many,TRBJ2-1,CASSLPSGDYNEQFF,TGTGCCAGCAGTTTACCTAGCGGGGACTACAATGAGCAGTTCTTC
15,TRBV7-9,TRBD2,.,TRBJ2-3,CASSRLARGTDTQYF,TGTGCCAGCAGCCGACTAGCGCGGGGGACAGATACGCAGTATTTT
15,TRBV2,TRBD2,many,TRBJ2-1,CASSPGLAGGNEQFF,TGTGCCAGCAGTCCTGGACTAGCGGGGGGGAATGAGCAGTTCTTC
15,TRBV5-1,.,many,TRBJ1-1,CASSWGGSRDTEAFF,TGCGCCAGCAGCTGGGGCGGTAGTAGAGACACTGAAGCTTTCTTT
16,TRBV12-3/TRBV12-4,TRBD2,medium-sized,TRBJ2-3,CASSLERGLGTDTQYF,TGTGCCAGCAGTTTAGAGCGGGGCCTCGGCACAGATACGCAGTATTTT
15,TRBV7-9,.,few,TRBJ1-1,CASSLRGEGFSEAFF,TGTGCCAGCAGCTTAAGGGGGGAGGGATTCAGTGAAGCTTTCTTT
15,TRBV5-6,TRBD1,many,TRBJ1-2,CASSLVGQQNYGYTF,TGTGCCAGCAGCTTGGTGGGACAGCAGAACTATGGCTACACCTTC
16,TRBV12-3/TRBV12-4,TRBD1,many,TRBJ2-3,CASSWGQGWDTDTQYF,TGTGCCAGCAGTTGGGGACAGGGATGGGACACAGATACGCAGTATTTT
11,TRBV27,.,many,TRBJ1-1,CASMGYTEAFF,TGTGCCAGCATGGGGTACACTGAAGCTTTCTTT
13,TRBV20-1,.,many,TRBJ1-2,CSARPRTDYGYTF,TGCAGTGCTAGACCACGGACAGACTATGGCTACACCTTC